These 31 T cell receptor beta chains were all obtained from the same sample, sequenced in a study of PD-1 blockade in mismatch repair-deficient tumors. The method was immunoSEQ multiplex PCR; TCRdb's version includes in-frame clones alone and lacks a portion of them. This sample has over 14,000 clones; around 84% occur once, and the top ten carry 20% to 25%. Their antigens remain unidentified. Regarding time point: approximately ten-day in vitro stimulation with candidate neoantigen peptide 4. This specimen consisted of cells cultured in vitro, obtained from a patient treated with pembrolizumab. The receptor source for this set is an adult with mismatch repair-deficient cancer.

This clone was detected once. The rearrangement joins TRBV27 to TRBJ2-5, with 8 bases fitting TRBD1. The CDR3 spans 15 residues. Trimming removed 0 bases from V and 6 bases from J; junction bases left unmatched: 6. In germline, CDR1 is MNHEY, CDR2 SMNVEV (reference sequence). CDR3 DNA sequence: TGTGCCAGCAGTTTATCGGGCAGGGGGCAACAGACCCAGTACTTC. Its translation: CASSLSGRGQQTQYF.

This rearrangement joins TRBV28 to TRBJ2-7; 8 bases match TRBD1. Germline values: CDR1 MDHEN, CDR2 SYDVKM. The CDR3 totals 15 residues. V lost 10 bases and J lost 7; bases outside the gene matches: 18. The CDR3 loop is CATSRGDRQSGEQYF. The CDR3 nucleotides read TGTGCCACCAGCAGGGGGGACAGGCAATCTGGTGAGCAGTACTTC.

The chain combines TRBV4-1 with TRBJ1-6; possibly TRBD1 for D (6 bases). Germline-derived CDR1 and CDR2 are MGHRA and YSYEKL. This CDR3 contains 20 residues. The V gene lost 1 base and the J gene lost 0 bases, with 19 bases spanning the gap. The CDR3 loop is CASSQGSGTKFSSYNSPLHF. The CDR3 coding sequence is TGCGCCAGCAGCCAAGGATCCGGGACAAAATTCAGCTCCTATAATTCACCCCTCCACTTT.

The chain employs TRBV5-1 and TRBJ2-2, with 10 nucleotides matching TRBD1. CDR3 length equals 18 residues. Germline loops: CDR1 SGHRS, CDR2 YFSETQ. The J segment lost 4 bases and the V segment lost 1 base, leaving 10 bases of the junction unmatched. CDR3 in amino acids: CASSLSATGGASTGELFF. As DNA, the CDR3 is TGCGCCAGCAGCTTGTCCGCGACAGGGGGCGCGAGCACCGGGGAGCTGTTTTTT. Full variable domain (rest looked up from reference TRBV5-1 and TRBJ2-2): KAGVTQTPRYLIKTRGQQVTLSCSPISGHRSVSWYQQTPGQGLQFLFEYFSETQRNKGNFPGRFSGRQFSNSRSEMNVSTLELGDSALYLCASSLSATGGASTGELFFGEGSRLTVL.

The chain recombines TRBV27 with TRBJ1-5; no clear D. Germline V gene sequence: CDR1 MNHEY, CDR2 SMNVEV (reference sequence). This CDR3 has 14 residues. V dropped 7 bases and J dropped 0 bases, with 10 bases sitting between them. The CDR3 DNA reads TGTGCCAGCAACCGACACTTTAGCAATCAGCCCCAGCATTTT. This encodes CASNRHFSNQPQHF.

CDR3 nucleotides: TGTGCCAGTACCTCCCAGGGGGCTCGCGGCTACACCTTC. Its translation: CASTSQGARGYTF. The chain recombines TRBV19 with TRBJ1-2; 8 positions agree with TRBD1. Germline trimming cut 7 bases from V and 8 bases from J; bases unmatched to any gene: 9. Looked up from germline, CDR1 is LNHDA and CDR2 is SQIVND (reference sequence). The CDR3 runs to 13 residues.

The chain links TRBV27 to TRBJ1-1, with D possibly matching TRBD1 (6 bases). This CDR3 is built from 12 residues. V was cut by 2 bases and J by 5 bases, with 6 bases left in between. Germline V gene sequence: CDR1 MNHEY, CDR2 SMNVEV (reference sequence). The CDR3 protein is CASSLQGTEAFF. The CDR3 DNA reads TGTGCCAGCAGTTTACAGGGGACTGAAGCTTTCTTT.

The gene calls are TRBV10-2 and TRBJ1-5; D unclear. Trimming removed 6 bases from V and 4 bases from J, with 7 bases in between. This CDR3 is built from 12 residues. Per the germline V gene, CDR1 is WSHSY and CDR2 is SAAADI. Written as DNA, the CDR3 is TGCGCCAGCAGACAATGGAATCAGCCCCAGCATTTT. Translated, it gives CASRQWNQPQHF.

The rearrangement links TRBV19 to TRBJ2-2, with 11 bases that match TRBD2. Germline lookup yields CDR1 LNHDA and CDR2 SQIVND (reference sequence). V lost 7 bases, J lost 1 base, and 2 bases stayed unmatched. The CDR3 is 15 amino acids. CDR3 sequence (DNA): TGTGCCAGTAAGGGACTAGCGGTGAACACCGGGGAGCTGTTTTTT. Translating gives CASKGLAVNTGELFF.

This chain uses TRBV11-2 with TRBJ2-3; D gene uncertain. Germline assignment: CDR1 SGHAT and CDR2 FQNNGV. The V gene lost 5 bases and the J gene lost 2 bases, with 11 bases spanning the gap. This CDR3 has 14 residues. CDR3 nucleotides: TGTGCCAGCAGCCGAGGACGCGACACAGATACGCAGTATTTT. Translated, it gives CASSRGRDTDTQYF.

The rearrangement uses TRBV7-9 and TRBJ2-7; either TRBD1 or TRBD2 may supply D (5 bases each). Germline CDR1 and CDR2: SEHNR and FQNEAQ (reference sequence). CDR3 size: 19 residues. Trimming pared 5 bases from V and 2 bases from J, leaving 28 bases between. The CDR3 DNA sequence: TGTGCCAGCAGCCCTATAAGGGGAGAATGGGAGAGCACCCCCTACGAGCAGTACTTC. Its translation: CASSPIRGEWESTPYEQYF.

This chain uses TRBV5-6 with TRBJ2-1; TRBD1 or TRBD2 may be the D gene (5 bases each). This CDR3 comprises 13 residues. V lost 2 bases, J lost 11 bases, and 14 bases lay in between. Per the germline V gene, CDR1 is SGHDT and CDR2 is YYEEEE. CDR3 sequence: CASSLGRDPQQFF. For the CDR3, the DNA is TGTGCCAGCAGCTTAGGCCGGGACCCTCAGCAGTTCTTC.

V gene TRBV21-1 combines with J gene TRBJ2-5; whether TRBD1, the table's D call, matches the DNA was not checked. The J call is doubtful: the DNA matches TRBJ2-7 better. TRBV21-1 is a pseudogene locus. The CDR3 covers 16 residues. The CDR3 loop reads CASSGSRRTALGEQYF. The CDR3 nucleotides read TGTGCCAGCAGCGGGTCACGCAGGACAGCTCTCGGCGAGCAGTACTTC.

This rearrangement joins TRBV7-2 to TRBJ2-6; no clear D gene. Between the trimmed V and J ends, which lost 5 bases and 0 bases, there was a span of 8 bases. This CDR3 contains 15 residues. CDR1 and CDR2 from the germline V gene are SGHTA and FQGNSA. The CDR3 DNA follows: TGTGCCAGCAGCAGAAGGAACTCTGGGGCCAACGTCCTGACTTTC. It yields the protein CASSRRNSGANVLTF.

V and J are TRBV5-4 and TRBJ2-7; 11 nucleotides line up with TRBD2. CDR1 and CDR2 (germline): SGHNT, YYREEE (reference sequence). The CDR3 has 15 residues. The ends lost 2 bases at V and 3 bases at J; junction bases unmatched: 4. CDR3 region: CASSFFSGGGYEQYF. CDR3 coding DNA: TGTGCCAGCAGCTTCTTTAGCGGGGGGGGCTACGAGCAGTACTTC.

The J gene is TRBJ2-1, the V gene TRBV28; 13 nucleotides match TRBD2. Trimming took 6 bases from V and 0 from J; bases not matched to a gene: 11. Germline CDR1 and CDR2: MDHEN and SYDVKM. This CDR3 is built from 19 residues. The CDR3, as DNA: TGTGCCAGCAGGCCCCCGGGACTAGCGGGGTCGAGCTCCTACAATGAGCAGTTCTTC. This codes for CASRPPGLAGSSSYNEQFF.

The rearrangement joins TRBV16 to TRBJ1-2; D may be TRBD1 (5 bases). Germline V gene lookup returns CDR1 KGHSY and CDR2 FQNENV. V was shortened by 0 bases and J by 4 bases, with 12 bases between the two germline ends. The length of the CDR3 is 15 residues. The CDR3 protein is CASSQSGGVLYGYTF. Here the CDR3 DNA reads TGTGCCAGCAGCCAATCGGGAGGGGTCCTCTATGGCTACACCTTC.

The chain joins TRBV5-1 to TRBJ1-1; a weak D match, TRBD1 (5 bases). V lost 2 bases and J lost 3, with 11 bases in between. There are 14 residues in the CDR3. Germline V CDR1 and CDR2: SGHRS, YFSETQ. The CDR3 DNA sequence: TGCGCCAGCAGCTTCCAGGGTGGGGACACTGAAGCTTTCTTT. As protein: CASSFQGGDTEAFF.

V gene TRBV29-1 combines with J gene TRBJ2-3; 9 bases are a match to TRBD1. This CDR3 has 12 residues. Germline CDR1 and CDR2: SQVTM and ANQGSEA. V was pared by 5 bases and J by 5 bases, with 2 bases of the junction left unmatched. CDR3 region: CSVTTGGDTQYF. In DNA, the CDR3 is TGCAGCGTTACGACAGGGGGAGATACGCAGTATTTT.

The CDR3 sequence: CASSSEFGANVLTF. CDR3 nucleotide sequence: TGTGCCAGCAGTTCCGAATTTGGGGCCAACGTCCTGACTTTC. The V call is TRBV6-4, the J call TRBJ2-6, with D uncertain. Trimming cost V 5 bases and J 3 bases, with 8 bases left between them. Germline assignment: CDR1 MRHNA and CDR2 SNTAGT. The CDR3 length is 14 residues.

The rearrangement links TRBV11-3 to TRBJ1-1; D not certain. Germline V gives CDR1 SGHNT, CDR2 YENEEA. Trimming took off 0 bases at V and 3 bases at J, with 5 bases between the two ends. There are 13 residues in the CDR3. CDR3 region: CASSLDSYTEAFF. As DNA, the CDR3 is TGTGCCAGCAGCTTAGACAGCTACACTGAAGCTTTCTTT.

The chain joins TRBV27 to TRBJ2-7; 10 bases match TRBD2. The length of the CDR3 is 15 residues. Per the germline V gene, CDR1 is MNHEY and CDR2 is SMNVEV (reference sequence). The J segment lost 6 bases and the V segment lost 5 bases, leaving 10 bases of the junction unmatched. In DNA form, the CDR3 reads TGTGCCAGCAGTCCTTTAGCGGGAGGCACGGGCGAGCAGTACTTC. It encodes CASSPLAGGTGEQYF.

The chain recombines TRBV6-6 with TRBJ1-5, with TRBD1 matching 7 bases. The CDR3 runs to 14 residues. CDR1 MNHNY and CDR2 SVGAGI come from the germline V gene (reference sequence). Unmatched junction bases numbered 5, after V lost 4 bases and J lost 5 bases. The CDR3 spells CASSSTGLDQPQHF. The DNA of the CDR3 is TGTGCCAGCAGTTCGACAGGGTTGGATCAGCCCCAGCATTTT.

The chain combines TRBV6-4 with TRBJ1-2; no clear D gene. Germline CDR1 MRHNA, CDR2 SNTAGT. There are 16 residues in the CDR3. V lost 4 bases and J lost 0, with 15 bases in between. The CDR3 sequence: CASSAPGRVSNYGYTF. The CDR3 bases are TGTGCCAGCAGTGCGCCGGGTAGGGTTTCTAACTATGGCTACACCTTC.

V usage is TRBV28 and J usage is TRBJ1-4; D is undetermined. Trimming removed 6 bases at V and 5 bases at J, with 4 bases between. Germline CDR1 and CDR2: MDHEN and SYDVKM. The CDR3 spans 11 residues. The CDR3 is CASRKNEKLFF. CDR3 nucleotides: TGTGCCAGCAGGAAGAATGAAAAACTGTTTTTT.

The V call is TRBV5-6, the J call TRBJ2-3, with D unresolved. The CDR3 has 15 residues. Looked up from germline, CDR1 is SGHDT and CDR2 is YYEEEE. Trimming cost V 1 base and J 4 bases, with 13 bases left between them. The CDR3 nucleotides read TGTGCCAGCAGCTTGTCCCTGGGGTCGGCAGATACGCAGTATTTT. It yields the protein CASSLSLGSADTQYF.

V usage is TRBV9 and J usage is TRBJ2-2; 9 bases align to TRBD2. Trimming took 2 bases from V and 4 from J; bases not matched to a gene: 6. Germline V lookup: CDR1 SGDLS, CDR2 YYNGEE. CDR3 size: 16 residues. CDR3 sequence (DNA): TGTGCCAGCAGCGTTAGCGGGAGAAGTTTCACCGGGGAGCTGTTTTTT. Amino acid sequence: CASSVSGRSFTGELFF.

This chain connects TRBV9 to TRBJ2-3, with D possibly TRBD1 on 6 matching bases. Trimming pared 4 bases from V and 2 bases from J, leaving 17 bases between. The germline V gene encodes CDR1 SGDLS and CDR2 YYNGEE. The CDR3 totals 16 residues. The CDR3 is CASSPRAGATTDTQYF. The CDR3, as DNA: TGTGCCAGCAGCCCACGTGCAGGGGCCACCACAGATACGCAGTATTTT.

The chain carries TRBV27 and TRBJ1-5, with D possibly being TRBD1 (5 bases). The germline V gene has CDR1 MNHEY and CDR2 SMNVEV (reference sequence). Trimming removed 0 bases at V and 5 bases at J, with 11 bases between. The CDR3 consists of 15 residues. The CDR3 DNA follows: TGTGCCAGCAGTTTATCGTTGGGGGGTGATCAGCCCCAGCATTTT. Protein sequence: CASSLSLGGDQPQHF.

This chain joins TRBV5-6 and TRBJ2-5; D gene ambiguous. This CDR3 is built from 11 residues. V lost 3 bases to trimming and J lost 1 base, with 1 base between them. Germline V gene sequence: CDR1 SGHDT, CDR2 YYEEEE. In nucleotides, the CDR3 is TGTGCCAGCAGCTCCCAAGAGACCCAGTACTTC. It specifies CASSSQETQYF.

The chain employs TRBV29-1 and TRBJ1-1; TRBD1 is a possible D gene (6 bases). This CDR3 has 13 residues. From germline, CDR1 is SQVTM and CDR2 ANQGSEA. Trimming shortened V by 6 bases and J by 1 base, and 12 bases separated the two germline ends. CDR3: CSVLTGQNTEAFF. The CDR3, as DNA: TGCAGCGTACTGACAGGCCAGAACACTGAAGCTTTCTTT.